The TCR beta chain described here comes from a study of blood T cell repertoires in COVID-19. The repertoire was sequenced with immunoSEQ multiplex PCR; TCRdb's copy has only in-frame clones and lacks some. This table holds 150,000 to 200,000 clones, approximately 80% found once. CDR3 length: 15 residues. Germline lookup yields CDR1 LNHDA and CDR2 SQIVND (reference sequence). V was pared by 5 bases and J by 6 bases, with 9 bases of the junction left unmatched. The chain combines TRBV19 with TRBJ2-7, with TRBD1 matching 11 bases. The sample was PBMCs or T cells enriched from blood (not recorded which). The TCR sequence derives from a man aged 40-49 years who had recovered from COVID-19. This chain's CDR3 is CASSPRGQGGLEQYF. The CDR3 coding sequence is TGTGCCAGTAGTCCACGGGGACAGGGGGGCCTCGAGCAGTACTTC.